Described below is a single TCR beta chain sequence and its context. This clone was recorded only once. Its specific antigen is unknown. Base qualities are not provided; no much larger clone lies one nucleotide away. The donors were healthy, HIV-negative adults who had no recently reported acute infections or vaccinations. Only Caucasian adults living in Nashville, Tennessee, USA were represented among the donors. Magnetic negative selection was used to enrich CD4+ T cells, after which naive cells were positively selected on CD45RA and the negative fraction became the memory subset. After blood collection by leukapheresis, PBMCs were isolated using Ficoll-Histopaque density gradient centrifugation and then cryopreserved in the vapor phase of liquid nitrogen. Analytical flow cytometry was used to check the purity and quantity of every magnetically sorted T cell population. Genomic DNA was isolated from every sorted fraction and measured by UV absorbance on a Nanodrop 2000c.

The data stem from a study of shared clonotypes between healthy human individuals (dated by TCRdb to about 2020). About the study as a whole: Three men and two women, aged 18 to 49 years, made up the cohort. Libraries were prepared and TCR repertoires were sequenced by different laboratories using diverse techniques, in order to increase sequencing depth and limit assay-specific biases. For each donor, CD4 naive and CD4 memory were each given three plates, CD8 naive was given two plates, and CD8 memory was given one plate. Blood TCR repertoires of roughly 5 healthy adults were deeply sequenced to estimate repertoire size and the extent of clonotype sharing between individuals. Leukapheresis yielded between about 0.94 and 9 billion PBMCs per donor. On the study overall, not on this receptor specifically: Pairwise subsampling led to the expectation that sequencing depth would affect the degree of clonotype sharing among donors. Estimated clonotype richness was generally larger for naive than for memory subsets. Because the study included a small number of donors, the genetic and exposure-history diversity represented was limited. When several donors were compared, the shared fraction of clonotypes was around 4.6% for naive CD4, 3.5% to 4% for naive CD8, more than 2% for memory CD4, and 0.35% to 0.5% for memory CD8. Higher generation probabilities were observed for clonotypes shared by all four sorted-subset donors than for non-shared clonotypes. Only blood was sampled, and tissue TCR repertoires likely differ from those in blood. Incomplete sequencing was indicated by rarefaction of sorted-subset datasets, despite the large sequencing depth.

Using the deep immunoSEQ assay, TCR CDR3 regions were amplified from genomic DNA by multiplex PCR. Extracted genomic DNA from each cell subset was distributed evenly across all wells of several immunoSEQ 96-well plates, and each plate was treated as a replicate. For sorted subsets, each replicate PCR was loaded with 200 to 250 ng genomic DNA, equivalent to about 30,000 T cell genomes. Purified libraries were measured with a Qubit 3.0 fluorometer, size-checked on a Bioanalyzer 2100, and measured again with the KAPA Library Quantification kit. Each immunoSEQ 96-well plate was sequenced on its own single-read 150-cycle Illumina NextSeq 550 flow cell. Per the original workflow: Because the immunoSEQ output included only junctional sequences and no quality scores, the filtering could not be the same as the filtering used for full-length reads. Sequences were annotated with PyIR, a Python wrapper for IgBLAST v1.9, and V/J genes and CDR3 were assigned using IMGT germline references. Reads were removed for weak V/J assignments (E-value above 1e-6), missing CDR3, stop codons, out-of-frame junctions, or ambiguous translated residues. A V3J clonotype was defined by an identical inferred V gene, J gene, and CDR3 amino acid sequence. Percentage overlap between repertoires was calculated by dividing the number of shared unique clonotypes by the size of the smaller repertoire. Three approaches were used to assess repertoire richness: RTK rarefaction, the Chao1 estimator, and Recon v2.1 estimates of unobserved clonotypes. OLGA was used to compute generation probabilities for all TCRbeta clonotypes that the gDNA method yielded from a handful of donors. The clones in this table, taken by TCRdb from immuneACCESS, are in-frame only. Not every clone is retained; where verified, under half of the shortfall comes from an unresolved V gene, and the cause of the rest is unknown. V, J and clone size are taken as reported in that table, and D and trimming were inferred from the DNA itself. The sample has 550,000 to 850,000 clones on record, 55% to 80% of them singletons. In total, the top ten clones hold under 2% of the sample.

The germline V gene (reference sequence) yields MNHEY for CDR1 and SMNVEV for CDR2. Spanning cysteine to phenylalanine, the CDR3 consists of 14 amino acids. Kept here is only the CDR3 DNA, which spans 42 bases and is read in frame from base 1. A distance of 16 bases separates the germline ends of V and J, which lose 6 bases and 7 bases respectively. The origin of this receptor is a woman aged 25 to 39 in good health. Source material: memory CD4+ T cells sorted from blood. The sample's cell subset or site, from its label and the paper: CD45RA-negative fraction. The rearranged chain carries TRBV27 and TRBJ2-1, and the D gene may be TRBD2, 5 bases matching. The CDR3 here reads CASRKVDSRNEQFF. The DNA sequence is TGTGCCAGCAGAAAGGTGGACTCCCGAAATGAGCAGTTCTTC.